A selection of T cell receptor beta chains follows, all from one sample in a study of T cell clones after liver transplantation. TCRdb keeps only in-frame clones here, not all; method: immunoSEQ multiplex PCR. The repertoire holds about 20,000 clones, with approximately 84% as singletons. Material: CD8+ T cells from blood, obtained around 54 months after liver transplant. The receptors stem from a human patient who received a liver transplant. Among the T cells, some may be from the graft donor. The CDR3 runs from the conserved cysteine through the conserved F or W. The D gene is left open where the match is weak. Expanded clones are given a class, and other clones once, few, many or no size at all.

V,J,size,D,CDR3,DNA
TRBV5-6,TRBJ2-1,NA,NA,CASSLGTFLQFF,TGTGCCAGCAGCTTAGGGACATTTTTGCAGTTCTTC
TRBV9,TRBJ1-3,NA,NA,CASSPFFLGGSGNTIYF,TGTGCCAGCAGCCCCTTCTTTCTCGGGGGGTCTGGAAACACCATATATTTT
TRBV4-2,TRBJ2-7,medium-sized,NA,CASSQEKRYEQYF,TGTGCCAGCAGCCAAGAGAAAAGATACGAGCAGTACTTC
TRBV15,TRBJ1-1,NA,NA,CATSRGTGYTEAFF,TGTGCCACCAGCAGAGGTACAGGGTACACTGAAGCTTTCTTT
TRBV30,TRBJ1-1,NA,NA,CAWSVPLIGEAFF,TGTGCCTGGAGTGTCCCCCTGATCGGTGAAGCTTTCTTT
TRBV5-1,TRBJ1-2,NA,TRBD1,CASSLTGQGTNYGYTF,TGCGCCAGCAGCTTGACCGGACAGGGGACTAACTATGGCTACACCTTC
TRBV7-9,TRBJ1-4,few,NA,CASSLEGEKLFF,TGTGCCAGCAGCTTAGAGGGGGAAAAACTGTTTTTT
TRBV27,TRBJ2-5,NA,TRBD1,CASSITGVWETQYF,TGTGCCAGCAGTATTACAGGGGTTTGGGAGACCCAGTACTTC
TRBV7-9,TRBJ2-1,NA,TRBD2,CASSFLLAGENEQFF,TGTGCCAGCAGCTTTCTACTAGCGGGGGAAAATGAGCAGTTCTTC
TRBV6-5,TRBJ2-2,NA,TRBD2,CASSSTSGVMWELFF,TGTGCCAGCAGTTCTACTAGCGGGGTTATGTGGGAGCTGTTTTTT
TRBV5-4,TRBJ1-1,few,NA,CASSLDGGAGAEAFF,TGTGCCAGCAGCTTGGACGGGGGCGCGGGCGCTGAAGCTTTCTTT
TRBV13,TRBJ2-3,NA,TRBD1,CASSLDPGQGVWTDTQYF,TGTGCCAGCAGCTTAGACCCGGGACAGGGGGTTTGGACTGATACGCAGTATTTT
TRBV6-6,TRBJ2-2,NA,NA,CASSYDSGTGELFF,TGTGCCAGCAGTTACGATTCAGGCACCGGGGAGCTGTTTTTT
TRBV6-1,TRBJ1-1,NA,NA,CASSYDLGAEAFF,TGTGCCAGCAGTTATGACCTTGGGGCTGAAGCTTTCTTT
TRBV6-5,TRBJ2-5,NA,NA,CASSYSIRVQETQYF,TGTGCCAGCAGTTACTCGATACGGGTCCAAGAGACCCAGTACTTC
TRBV5-4,TRBJ2-2,NA,NA,CASSPPTTANTGELFF,TGTGCCAGCAGCCCTCCCACCACTGCGAACACCGGGGAGCTGTTTTTT
TRBV7-9,TRBJ2-7,NA,NA,CASSLVLSNEQYF,TGTGCCAGCAGCTTAGTACTCAGCAACGAGCAGTACTTC
TRBV7-9,TRBJ2-3,NA,TRBD1,CASSSTGGAGDTQYF,TGTGCCAGCAGCTCAACAGGGGGCGCCGGAGATACGCAGTATTTT
TRBV6-6,TRBJ1-1,once,NA,CASSYAGTEAFF,TGTGCCAGCAGTTACGCAGGGACTGAAGCTTTCTTT
TRBV28,TRBJ2-5,NA,NA,CASSNEAQETQYF,TGTGCCAGCAGTAACGAGGCCCAAGAGACCCAGTACTTC
TRBV5-4,TRBJ1-1,NA,NA,CASSLVMASVTEAFF,TGTGCCAGCAGCTTGGTTATGGCTTCGGTCACTGAAGCTTTCTTT
TRBV7-9,TRBJ2-7,NA,NA,CASSWDTAYEQYF,TGTGCCAGCAGCTGGGACACCGCCTACGAGCAGTACTTC
TRBV19,TRBJ1-5,once,NA,CASSLWEGIGQPQHF,TGTGCCAGTAGTCTCTGGGAGGGGATAGGTCAGCCCCAGCATTTT
TRBV11-2,TRBJ2-7,NA,TRBD2,CASSLAQAGGRDEQYF,TGTGCCAGCAGCTTAGCGCAAGCGGGGGGGCGGGACGAGCAGTACTTC
TRBV27,TRBJ1-5,NA,NA,CASSFGGSNQPQHF,TGTGCCAGCAGTTTTGGTGGGAGCAATCAGCCCCAGCATTTT
TRBV10-1,TRBJ1-6,few,NA,CASSESRRTENRTPLHF,TGCGCCAGCAGTGAGTCGAGGAGGACGGAGAATCGGACACCCCTCCACTTT
TRBV2,TRBJ2-7,few,NA,CASRTPQSPYEQYF,TGTGCCAGCAGGACACCACAATCCCCCTACGAGCAGTACTTC
TRBV7-8,TRBJ1-2,few,NA,CASSFRQEGYTF,TGTGCCAGCAGCTTTAGACAGGAGGGCTACACCTTC
TRBV7-9,TRBJ1-6,NA,TRBD1,CASSLPPYRGPNSPLHF,TGTGCCAGCAGCTTACCCCCTTATAGGGGGCCAAATTCACCCCTCCACTTT
TRBV28,TRBJ2-1,once,NA,CASSPQGLKQFF,TGTGCCAGCAGTCCCCAGGGGCTTAAGCAGTTCTTC
TRBV6-5,TRBJ1-2,NA,TRBD1,CASSYSPGQATHGYTF,TGTGCCAGCAGTTACTCACCGGGACAGGCAACGCATGGCTACACCTTC
TRBV28,TRBJ2-2,NA,TRBD1,CASYPGTGASGELFF,TGTGCCAGTTACCCCGGGACAGGGGCGAGCGGGGAGCTGTTTTTT
TRBV6-4,TRBJ1-3,NA,NA,CASSELDIGNTIYF,TGTGCCAGCAGTGAACTGGACATTGGAAACACCATATATTTT
TRBV4-1,TRBJ2-3,NA,TRBD2,CASSHPRSGNTDTQYF,TGCGCCAGCAGCCATCCCAGGAGCGGGAACACAGATACGCAGTATTTT
TRBV6-1,TRBJ2-7,NA,NA,CASSEAGLEKDF,TGTGCCAGCAGTGAAGCAGGATTAGAGAAGGACTTC
TRBV6-6,TRBJ1-5,NA,NA,CASSPPGLNQPQHF,TGTGCCAGCAGTCCGCCAGGGTTGAACCAGCCCCAGCATTTT